This TCR beta chain comes out of a study of human T cells and chemical hapten exposure (dated by TCRdb to 2020 to 2022). As for the study more broadly: For sensitization, 2% DPC in acetone was applied to an approximately 2 cm by approximately 2 cm area of upper inner arm skin. Throughout the study period of roughly 24 weeks, patients also received therapeutic DPC doses to the scalp every week. Patch testing was performed on the upper back with Finn chambers containing 0.01% DPC, and the patch tests were scored after 6 days according to International Contact Dermatitis Research Group standards. Most of the patients in the cohort were female, and the cohort covered alopecia areata with under or over 50% scalp involvement, alopecia totalis and alopecia universalis. The libraries were sequenced as a pool, and the TCR yield per sample differed mostly because of small variations in library volumes within the pool. The study tracked peripheral blood TCR repertoire changes in vivo during primary and secondary sensitization to the hapten diphenylcyclopropenone (DPC) in alopecia patients. Blood samples were taken from patients before sensitization (week 0) and at 2, 6 and about 24 weeks after DPC sensitization. For TCR sequencing, blood came from approximately 29 alopecia patients at anywhere from one to four time points (pre-sensitization, 2, 6 and 24 weeks). Overall study results and their limits: After repeated subsampling, changes were observed in the strength of the expansion versus patch-test correlation and in the threshold at which the correlation became significant. Alopecia, a presumed autoimmune disease, was present in all patients, so the immune response of the patients might differ from that of healthy individuals. Significantly more large CDR3 similarity clusters were formed by expanded TCRs than by pre-sensitization or healthy control sets, consistent with antigen-driven responses. DPC sensitization did not change how many TCRs were above 1 in 1000 frequency, and no evidence was found of alterations in global repertoire structure. Patch test score was positively correlated with the number of PT1 expanded TCRs, with significance at thresholds 8, 16 and 32 but not at 4.

The junction shows trimming of 4 bases on V and 5 bases on J, plus 10 bases between the germline ends. The CDR3 starts with the cysteine, ends with the phenylalanine, and has 13 residues. The read is trimmed to its CDR3 DNA, 39 bases read in frame from base 1. CDR1 and CDR2 (SGHRS, YFSETQ) derive from the germline V gene. In this sample, this clonotype turned up many times. Its specific antigen is unknown. Base qualities are missing; no much larger clone stands one base away. Receptors were amplified or captured by RACE. The sample was run on a NextSeq 500. During library preparation, unique molecular identifiers were attached to individual cDNA molecules so that TCRs could be counted quantitatively and reproducibly. For every blood RNA sample, sequencing covered both the TCR alpha and TCR beta chains. The original pipeline was this. The median number of TCRs per sample was roughly 94,000, ranging from roughly 20,000 to 690,600. The Decombinator software suite was used to annotate the V, J and CDR3 of the TCR reads. For PS versus PT1 abundance plots, all samples were subsampled to the same number of TCRs (28,000). Expanded TCRs were defined as absent before sensitization and observed at least eight times at the 2-week time point. Through fastp at Q25 and MiXCR, TCRdb rebuilt clones from the public reads, retaining in-frame beta chains. Entries are consolidated by CDR3 protein sequence, retaining the most common genes and DNA. The V and J calls reflect TCRdb's pipeline rather than the authors' work. Here the sample has about 180,000 distinct CDR3 sequences; 30% occur a single time. Clones ranked in the top ten supply roughly 3% of the sample.

Sample time point, as interpreted from the label and publication: pre-sensitization, week 0. What this sample's treatment or condition label stands for: therapeutic diphenylcyclopropenone sensitization with weekly scalp DPC. At every patch-test visit, the blood draw took place before the patch test was put on. Eligible patients were aged 18 to 70, diagnosed with alopecia, deemed suitable for DPC therapy, and excluded if pregnant. Total RNA was isolated from unfractionated whole blood collected in Tempus Blood RNA tubes. The TCR originated in a woman under 40 with alopecia areata. Some clones in this sample may be carry-over from other donors' samples. The rearranged segments are TRBV5-1 and TRBJ1-5, with TRBD1 tentatively as D gene (5 bases match). Material: whole blood, obtained in connection with sensitization to the hapten diphenylcyclopropenone (DPC). The sequence in DNA is TGCGCCAGCAGCAGGGGTTTGGATCAGCCCCAGCATTTT. Translated, this is CASSRGLDQPQHF.